This TCR beta chain was sequenced during a study of molecular identifiers for immune sequencing clone quantification. Study-level information: Naive CD8 cell RNA, from about 20,000 or 100,000 cells, was split five ways in replicates, with four sequenced. Study-level points and caveats: Jurkat TCR RNA spiked in from one cell could reportedly be detected among about a million naive cells.

Sorted cells numbering roughly 18,000 to 1,100,000, with 10%, 30% or 50% RNA, yielded the naive CD8 libraries. The CDR3 has 14 residues. The V gene's germline CDR1 is MDHEN and CDR2 SYDVKM. V was clipped by 2 bases and J by 5 bases, with 13 bases between them. This clonotype was seen ten or more times. Its antigen remains unknown. In preparing bulk TCR libraries, previously described methods and listed TCR primers were used. TCRdb called the PCR reads again in MiXCR, with one record for every CDR3 protein. The table lists just under 65,000 distinct CDR3 sequences, about 17% of them singletons. The V and J genes are TRBV28 and TRBJ2-7; D is perhaps TRBD1 (6 bases). The origin of this receptor is a human donor in good health. Some libraries in this study had Jurkat cell RNA spiked in. Sequenced input: naive CD8+ T cells from blood, with Jurkat cell RNA spiked in. Subset described: FACS-sorted CD8+CD4-CCR7+CD45RA+ naive T cells. The DNA of the CDR3 is TGTGCCAGCAGTTTACCGGGACAAAACAACGAGCAGTACTTC. It encodes CASSLPGQNNEQYF.